The 28 T cell receptor beta chains in this list originate from one sample, sequenced in a study of Ad26.COV2.S vaccination and SARS-CoV-2 variants. The repertoire was sequenced with immunoSEQ multiplex PCR; TCRdb's copy has only in-frame clones and lacks some. The sample has about 350,000 clones; around 87% are singletons. Treatment meaning: around 19 received Ad26.COV2.S at low or high dose, single or two shots; 5 received placebo; per-sample allocation not given. Each sample was drawn 63 days after the first injection (of vaccine or placebo). The sequences come from peripheral blood, collected in a trial of Ad26.COV2.S vaccine versus placebo. The receptor set was obtained from a person aged 18 to 59 who received the Ad26.COV2.S COVID-19 vaccine or a placebo.

V and J are TRBV4-3 and TRBJ1-1; D not certain. There are 14 residues in the CDR3. Germline V gene sequence: CDR1 LGHNA, CDR2 YSLEER. V was trimmed by 4 bases and J by 1 base, leaving 10 bases between them. The CDR3 reads CASSLWETNTEAFF. Here the CDR3 DNA reads TGCGCCAGCAGCCTATGGGAGACGAACACTGAAGCTTTCTTT.

The rearrangement uses TRBV13 and TRBJ2-5, with D possibly TRBD1 on 5 matching bases. Trimming took off 1 base at V and 3 bases at J, with 15 bases between the two ends. The germline V gene has CDR1 PRHDT and CDR2 FYEKMQ (reference sequence). The CDR3 sequence is 16 residues long. Here the CDR3 reads CASSLETGTFEETQYF. CDR3 nucleotide sequence: TGTGCCAGCAGCTTAGAAACAGGCACATTTGAAGAGACCCAGTACTTC.

V and J are TRBV29-1 and TRBJ1-4; D gene uncertain. V was shortened by 4 bases and J by 0 bases, with 12 bases between the two germline ends. The CDR3 spans 15 residues. Germline V gene sequence: CDR1 SQVTM, CDR2 ANQGSEA. The CDR3 region is CSVALGRTTNEKLFF. The CDR3 DNA sequence: TGCAGCGTTGCCCTCGGGAGGACAACTAATGAAAAACTGTTTTTT. The full variable domain, rest sourced from reference TRBV29-1 and TRBJ1-4, is SAVISQKPSRDICQRGTSLTIQCQVDSQVTMMFWYRQQPGQSLTLIATANQGSEATYESGFVIDKFPISRPNLTFSTLTVSNMSPEDSSIYLCSVALGRTTNEKLFFGSGTQLSVL.

The chain uses TRBV5-1 and TRBJ2-5; 9 nucleotides match TRBD1. The CDR3 sequence is 15 residues long. J lost 6 bases, V lost 3 bases, and 9 bases had no gene match. Germline V gene sequence: CDR1 SGHRS, CDR2 YFSETQ. The CDR3 loop reads CASSSHPGQGQTQYF. CDR3 coding DNA: TGCGCCAGCAGCTCCCATCCGGGACAGGGCCAGACCCAGTACTTC.

This chain links TRBV5-1 with TRBJ1-2; possible D gene TRBD1, 5 bases. The CDR3 runs to 12 residues. CDR1 is SGHRS and CDR2 is YFSETQ in the germline V gene. Trimming shortened V by 5 bases and J by 3 bases, and 8 bases separated the two germline ends. CDR3: CASSPRDYGYTF. CDR3 nucleotide sequence: TGCGCCAGCAGTCCCAGGGACTATGGCTACACCTTC.

This clone was detected once. An end of the junction differs from the germline gene, which may be a read error. This chain joins TRBV9 and TRBJ1-1; D gene ambiguous. The length of the CDR3 is 13 residues. Germline V gives CDR1 SGDLS, CDR2 YYNGEE. CDR3 DNA: TGTGCCAGCAGCCTCCCTGGGAACGCTGAAGCTTTCTTT. Amino acids: CASSLPGNAEAFF. The complete variable domain, with remaining parts taken from reference TRBV9 and TRBJ1-1, reads DSGVTQTPKHLITATGQRVTLRCSPRSGDLSVYWYQQSLDQGLQFLIQYYNGEERAKGNILERFSAQQFPDLHSELNLSSLELGDSALYFCASSLPGNAEAFFGQGTRLTVV.

CDR3 DNA: TGCGCCAGCAGCTTGGGTCCCCACGAGCAGTACTTC. This codes for CASSLGPHEQYF. V is TRBV5-1 and J is TRBJ2-7; D remains unclear. Deletions cut 0 bases from V and 5 bases from J, with 6 bases between. CDR3 length equals 12 residues. The germline gives CDR1 SGHRS, CDR2 YFSETQ.

The J gene is TRBJ1-5, the V gene TRBV4-1, with D possibly being TRBD1 (6 bases). This CDR3 has 16 amino acids. Trimming took 4 bases from V and 1 from J, leaving 14 bases between them. Germline V gene data show CDR1 as MGHRA and CDR2 as YSYEKL. The CDR3 loop is CASSLRQAVSNQPQHF. As DNA, the CDR3 is TGCGCCAGCAGCCTCCGACAGGCTGTAAGCAATCAGCCCCAGCATTTT.

The rearrangement uses TRBV2 and TRBJ2-4; D might be TRBD1 or TRBD2, each matching 6 bases. The CDR3 contains 14 residues. CDR1 and CDR2 from the germline V gene are SNHLY and FYNNEI. V was clipped by 6 bases and J by 5 bases, with 14 bases between them. As DNA, the CDR3 is TGTGCCAGCAGAAGGGGGTCGGGGGAAAACATTCAGTACTTC. Amino acid sequence: CASRRGSGENIQYF. Based on the CDR3 plus reference TRBV2 and TRBJ2-4, the full variable domain is EPEVTQTPSHQVTQMGQEVILRCVPISNHLYFYWYRQILGQKVEFLVSFYNNEISEKSEIFDDQFSVERPDGSNFTLKIRSTKLEDSAMYFCASRRGSGENIQYFGAGTRLSVL.

This clone was detected only once. This chain joins TRBV11-2 and TRBJ2-7; tentatively, D is TRBD1 (6 bases). This CDR3 region has 15 residues. The V end was cut by 1 base, the J end by 5 bases, with 15 bases between. Per the germline V gene, CDR1 is SGHAT and CDR2 is FQNNGV. As DNA, the CDR3 is TGTGCCAGCAGCTTAGTACAAGACAGGTTTAACGAGCAGTACTTC. This codes for CASSLVQDRFNEQYF.

V gene TRBV7-2 combines with J gene TRBJ2-1; 8 bases line up with TRBD1. Germline V lookup: CDR1 SGHTA, CDR2 FQGNSA. The CDR3 contains 18 residues. After removal of 5 bases from V and 8 bases from J, the junction contained 20 bases not matched to a gene. Written as DNA, the CDR3 is TGTGCCAGCAGCACCACGCCTTCCAGGGGGCGAGGAGGTGATGAGCAGTTCTTC. This codes for CASSTTPSRGRGGDEQFF.

The chain is built from TRBV6-4 and TRBJ2-2, with D maybe TRBD1 (6 bases). The CDR3 runs 18 residues. Germline assignment: CDR1 MRHNA and CDR2 SNTAGT. Trimming took off 6 bases at V and 2 bases at J, with 22 bases between the two ends. The CDR3 DNA reads TGTGCCAGCAGAACGGACAGCCGTTGGGGGATAAACACCGGGGAGCTGTTTTTT. Amino acids: CASRTDSRWGINTGELFF.

The J gene is TRBJ2-2, the V gene TRBV29-1; 8 bases agree with TRBD1. With V trimmed by 7 bases and J by 1 base, 2 bases remained unmatched. Germline-derived CDR1 and CDR2 are SQVTM and ANQGSEA. The CDR3 consists of 13 residues. Here the CDR3 reads CSGGTGNTGELFF. CDR3 bases: TGCAGCGGGGGGACAGGGAACACCGGGGAGCTGTTTTTT.

The rearrangement uses TRBV13 and TRBJ2-7; 7 bases fit TRBD2. The CDR3 has 17 amino acids. J gave up 0 bases and V 7 bases, and 15 bases lay outside the gene matches. Germline assignment: CDR1 PRHDT and CDR2 FYEKMQ (reference sequence). CDR3 region: CASIQRKAGVDSYEQYF. The DNA for the CDR3 is TGTGCCAGCATCCAACGCAAGGCGGGGGTCGACTCCTACGAGCAGTACTTC.

The chain joins TRBV27 to TRBJ2-7, with D possibly called TRBD1 or TRBD2 (6 bases each). V was clipped by 4 bases and J by 4 bases, with 14 bases between them. The CDR3 length is 14 residues. Germline CDR1 MNHEY, CDR2 SMNVEV (reference sequence). CDR3 nucleotide sequence: TGTGCCAGCAGTTCGAGCAGGGGAGGTTACGAGCAGTACTTC. This encodes CASSSSRGGYEQYF.

This clone has only a few counts. This sequence joins TRBV2 and TRBJ1-2; D not certain. V was trimmed by 5 bases and J by 1 base, leaving 8 bases between them. Germline assignment: CDR1 SNHLY and CDR2 FYNNEI. This CDR3 spans 13 amino acids. In DNA, the CDR3 is TGTGCCAGCAGTCGTCGGATTAACTATGGCTACACCTTC. This codes for CASSRRINYGYTF.

For this clone: The same CDR3 can be traced to other DNA sequences in this sample. V usage is TRBV2 and J usage is TRBJ1-4; 8 bases agree with TRBD1. Per the germline V gene, CDR1 is SNHLY and CDR2 is FYNNEI. The ends lost 4 bases at V and 6 bases at J; junction bases unmatched: 4. The CDR3 runs to 14 residues. CDR3 DNA sequence: TGTGCCAGCAGTGGAGGACAGGGCCATGAAAAACTGTTTTTT. The encoded protein is CASSGGQGHEKLFF.

CDR3 loop: CASRDLYNEQFF. The CDR3 nucleotides read TGTGCCAGCAGGGACTTATACAATGAGCAGTTCTTC. The chain links TRBV11-2 to TRBJ2-1, with D possibly TRBD2 on 5 matching bases. V gave up 6 bases and J gave up 4 bases, with 7 bases separating them. Germline assignment: CDR1 SGHAT and CDR2 FQNNGV. This CDR3 contains 12 residues.

V usage is TRBV6-1 and J usage is TRBJ1-3; unclear D gene. The ends were cut back, 2 bases at V and 1 base at J, with 6 bases in the middle. Germline assignment: CDR1 MNHNS and CDR2 SASEGT. The CDR3 loop spans 14 amino acids. The CDR3 loop reads CASSETSSGNTIYF. CDR3 bases: TGTGCCAGCAGTGAAACGTCTTCTGGAAACACCATATATTTT.

This chain links TRBV2 with TRBJ1-2; tentatively, D is TRBD1 (6 bases). The V gene's germline CDR1 is SNHLY and CDR2 FYNNEI. With 7 bases removed from V and 8 bases from J, the gap between germline ends came to 20 bases. The CDR3 is 14 amino acids. The CDR3 sequence is CASIEEGELKGYTF. The CDR3 nucleotides are TGTGCCAGCATCGAGGAGGGGGAACTTAAGGGCTACACCTTC.

The CDR3 spells CASSQGLSRGNEKLFF. The CDR3 DNA follows: TGTGCCAGCAGCCAAGGGCTCTCCCGGGGGAATGAAAAACTGTTTTTT. This chain links TRBV14 with TRBJ1-4; D is possibly TRBD1 (5 bases). The CDR3 is 16 residues long. CDR1 and CDR2 (germline): SGHDN, FVKESK. The V and J ends lost 1 base and 5 bases respectively, with 14 bases between them.

The chain has TRBV5-6 and TRBJ1-2; D unclear. Trimming cost V 0 bases and J 4 bases, with 4 bases left between them. Germline V CDR1 and CDR2: SGHDT, YYEEEE. This CDR3 has 12 amino acids. The CDR3 nucleotides read TGTGCCAGCAGCTTGGAAGCCTATGGCTACACCTTC. It translates to CASSLEAYGYTF.

This chain connects TRBV19 to TRBJ1-2, with 7 bases lining up with TRBD1. In germline, CDR1 is LNHDA, CDR2 SQIVND (reference sequence). The V segment lost 3 bases and the J segment 8 bases; nucleotides outside the gene matches: 6. The CDR3 runs to 13 residues. DNA of the CDR3: TGTGCCAGTAGTATCGGGACAGCTAGGGGCTACACCTTC. Its protein is CASSIGTARGYTF.

The J gene is TRBJ1-5, the V gene TRBV18; D possibly corresponds to TRBD1 (6 bases). V dropped 5 bases and J dropped 0 bases, with 8 bases sitting between them. In germline, CDR1 is KGHSH, CDR2 LQKENI. The CDR3 extends over 14 amino acids. The DNA for the CDR3 is TGTGCCAGCTCAACGGACAGTAGCAATCAGCCCCAGCATTTT. Its translation: CASSTDSSNQPQHF.

This rearrangement joins TRBV11-1 to TRBJ1-6; 7 bases match TRBD1. The CDR3 runs to 16 residues. Germline V lookup: CDR1 SGHAT, CDR2 FQDESV (reference sequence). V was pared by 0 bases and J by 8 bases, with 7 bases of the junction left unmatched. The CDR3: CASSLAGGGAYSPLHF. In nucleotides, the CDR3 is TGTGCCAGCAGCTTAGCTGGAGGGGGCGCTTATTCACCCCTCCACTTT.

This rearrangement joins TRBV5-6 to TRBJ2-2; 7 nucleotides agree with TRBD2. V dropped 3 bases and J dropped 0; count of bases not matched to a gene: 8. CDR3 length equals 17 residues. Germline lookup yields CDR1 SGHDT and CDR2 YYEEEE. In DNA, the CDR3 is TGTGCCAGCAGCTCGGAGATACGGGGGGCGAACACCGGGGAGCTGTTTTTT. It specifies CASSSEIRGANTGELFF.

The gene calls are TRBV7-6 and TRBJ1-4; D is perhaps TRBD1 (6 bases). Trimming shortened V by 5 bases and J by 0 bases, and 16 bases separated the two germline ends. This CDR3 is built from 17 residues. Germline V gene data show CDR1 as SGHVS and CDR2 as FNYEAQ. This CDR3 is CASSQGRTDSTNEKLFF. The CDR3 DNA follows: TGTGCCAGCAGCCAAGGCCGGACAGACTCAACTAATGAAAAACTGTTTTTT.

This rearrangement joins TRBV18 to TRBJ2-7; 10 bases agree with TRBD1. Per germline, CDR1 KGHSH and CDR2 LQKENI. J gave up 4 bases and V 3 bases, and 6 bases lay outside the gene matches. The CDR3 runs to 15 residues. The CDR3 nucleotides read TGTGCCAGCTCACCGCCAGGACAGGGGGAGTACGAGCAGTACTTC. Translated: CASSPPGQGEYEQYF. Complete variable domain (other parts from reference TRBV18 and TRBJ2-7): NAGVMQNPRHLVRRRGQEARLRCSPMKGHSHVYWYRQLPEEGLKFMVYLQKENIIDESGMPKERFSAEFPKEGPSILRIQQVVRGDSAAYFCASSPPGQGEYEQYFGPGTRLTVT.